This T cell receptor (beta chain) comes out of a study of CD8 T cells in Susac syndrome. Study-wide background: Among the Susac syndrome patients sequenced, 5 or 6 had active disease and fewer than 10 were in remission.

On this clonotype itself: Its antigen is unidentified.

TCR beta sequences were obtained from blood CD8+ and CD4+ T cells. V shed 4 bases and J 5 bases; nucleotides not matched to a gene: 8. The CDR3 is made up of 15 amino acids. Broader study findings: The study acknowledged a relatively small number of individuals in its TCR sequencing and HLA analysis.

Random hexamers primed reverse transcription of about 0.5 to 1 ug RNA. One entry per CDR3 protein results from TCRdb running MiXCR on the immunoSEQ multiplex PCR reads. The sample has under 200,000 distinct CDR3 sequences; around nine tenths are singletons. This rearrangement joins TRBV12-3 or TRBV12-4 to TRBJ2-3; 8 bases match TRBD2. This TCR came from a human donor with Susac syndrome. The sequencing input was CD4+ T cells from PBMCs. The CDR3 region is CASSSRGGPGDTQYF. The CDR3 bases are TGTGCCAGCAGTTCCCGGGGGGGGCCTGGAGATACGCAGTATTTT.